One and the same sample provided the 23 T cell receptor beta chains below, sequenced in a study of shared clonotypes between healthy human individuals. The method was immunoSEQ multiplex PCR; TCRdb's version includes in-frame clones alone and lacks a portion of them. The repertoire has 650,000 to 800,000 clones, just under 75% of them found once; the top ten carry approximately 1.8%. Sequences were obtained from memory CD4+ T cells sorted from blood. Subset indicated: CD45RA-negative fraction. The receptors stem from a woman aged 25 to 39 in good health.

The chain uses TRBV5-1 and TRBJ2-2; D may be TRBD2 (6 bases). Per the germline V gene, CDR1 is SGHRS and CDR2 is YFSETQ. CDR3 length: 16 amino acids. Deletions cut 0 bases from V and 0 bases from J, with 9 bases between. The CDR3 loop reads CASSLAAGPNTGELFF. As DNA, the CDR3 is TGCGCCAGCAGCTTGGCGGCGGGGCCGAACACCGGGGAGCTGTTTTTT.

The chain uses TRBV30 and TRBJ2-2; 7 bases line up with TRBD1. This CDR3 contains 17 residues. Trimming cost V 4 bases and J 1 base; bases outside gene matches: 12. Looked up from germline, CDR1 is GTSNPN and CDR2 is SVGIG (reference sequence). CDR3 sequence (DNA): TGTGCCTGGACTAAGGACACCCACAGGGGGAACACCGGGGAGCTGTTTTTT. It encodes CAWTKDTHRGNTGELFF.

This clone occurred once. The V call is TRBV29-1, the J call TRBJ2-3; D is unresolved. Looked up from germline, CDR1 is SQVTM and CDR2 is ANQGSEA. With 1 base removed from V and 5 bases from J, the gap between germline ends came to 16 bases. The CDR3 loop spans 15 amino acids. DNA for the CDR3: TGCAGCGTTGAAGGTGAGCGAATTGACGGAGATACGCAGTATTTT. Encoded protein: CSVEGERIDGDTQYF.

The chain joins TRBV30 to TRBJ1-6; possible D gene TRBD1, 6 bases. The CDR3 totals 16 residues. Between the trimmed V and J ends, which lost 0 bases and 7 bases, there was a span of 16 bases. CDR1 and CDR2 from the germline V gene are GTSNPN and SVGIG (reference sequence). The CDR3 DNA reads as TGTGCCTGGAGTGTCCCACAGGGTTTTGGCAATTCACCCCTCCACTTT. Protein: CAWSVPQGFGNSPLHF.

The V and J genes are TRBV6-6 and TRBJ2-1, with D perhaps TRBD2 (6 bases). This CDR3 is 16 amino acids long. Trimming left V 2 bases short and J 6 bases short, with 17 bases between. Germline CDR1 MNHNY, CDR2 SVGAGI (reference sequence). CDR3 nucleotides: TGTGCCAGCAGTTACCCCCGAACGGGCGGGGTCAATGAGCAGTTCTTC. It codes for CASSYPRTGGVNEQFF.

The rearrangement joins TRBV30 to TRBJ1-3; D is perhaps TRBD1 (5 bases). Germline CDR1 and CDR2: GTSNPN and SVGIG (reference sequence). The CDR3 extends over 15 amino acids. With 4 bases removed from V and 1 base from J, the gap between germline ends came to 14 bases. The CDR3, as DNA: TGTGCCTGGACAGGATGGGGGAGATCTGGAAACACCATATATTTT. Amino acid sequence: CAWTGWGRSGNTIYF.

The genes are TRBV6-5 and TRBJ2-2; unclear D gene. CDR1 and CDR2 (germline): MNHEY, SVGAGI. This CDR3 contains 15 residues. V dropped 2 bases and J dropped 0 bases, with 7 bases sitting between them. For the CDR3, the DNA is TGTGCCAGCAGTTACGGGCTCGCGAACACCGGGGAGCTGTTTTTT. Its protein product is CASSYGLANTGELFF.

The CDR3 protein is CASSLSRGASSYEQYF. CDR3 nucleotides: TGTGCCAGCAGCCTATCCAGGGGGGCTAGCTCCTACGAGCAGTACTTC. The rearrangement joins TRBV7-9 to TRBJ2-7; possible D gene TRBD1, 7 bases. Germline values: CDR1 SEHNR, CDR2 FQNEAQ (reference sequence). The CDR3 has 16 amino acids. The V and J ends lost 5 bases and 0 bases respectively, with 17 bases between them.

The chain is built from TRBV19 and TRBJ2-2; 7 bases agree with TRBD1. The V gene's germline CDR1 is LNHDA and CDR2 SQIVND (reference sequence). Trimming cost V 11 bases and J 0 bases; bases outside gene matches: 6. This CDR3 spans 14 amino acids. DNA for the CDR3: TGTGCCGCAAAGGGACAGCCGAACACCGGGGAGCTGTTTTTT. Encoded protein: CAAKGQPNTGELFF.

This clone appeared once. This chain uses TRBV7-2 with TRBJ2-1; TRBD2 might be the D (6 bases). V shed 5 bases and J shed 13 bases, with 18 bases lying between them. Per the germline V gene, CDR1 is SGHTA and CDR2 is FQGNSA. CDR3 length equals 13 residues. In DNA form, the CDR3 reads TGTGCCAGCAGCCCCCAAAGGGACTCAGCCCAGTTCTTC. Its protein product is CASSPQRDSAQFF.

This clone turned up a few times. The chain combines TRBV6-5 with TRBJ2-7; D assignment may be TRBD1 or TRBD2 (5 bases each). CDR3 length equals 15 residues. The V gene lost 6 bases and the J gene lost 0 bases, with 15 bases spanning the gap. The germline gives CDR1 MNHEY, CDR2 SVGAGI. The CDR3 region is CASSPGTESSYEQYF. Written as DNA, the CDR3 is TGTGCCAGCAGCCCCGGGACGGAGAGCTCCTACGAGCAGTACTTC.

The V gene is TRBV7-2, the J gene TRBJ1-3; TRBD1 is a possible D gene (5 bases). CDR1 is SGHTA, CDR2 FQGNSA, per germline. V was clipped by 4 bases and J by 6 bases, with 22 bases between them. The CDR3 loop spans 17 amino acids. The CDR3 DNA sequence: TGTGCCAGCAGCTCCTACTCCTCCGGGACGCCGGAAAACACCATATATTTT. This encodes CASSSYSSGTPENTIYF.

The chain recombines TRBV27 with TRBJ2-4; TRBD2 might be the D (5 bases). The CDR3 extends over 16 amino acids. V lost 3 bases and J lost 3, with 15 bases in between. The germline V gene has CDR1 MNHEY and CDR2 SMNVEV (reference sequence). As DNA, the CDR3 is TGTGCCAGCAGTTTCCGCCCCCCAGCGGACAAAAACATTCAGTACTTC. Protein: CASSFRPPADKNIQYF.

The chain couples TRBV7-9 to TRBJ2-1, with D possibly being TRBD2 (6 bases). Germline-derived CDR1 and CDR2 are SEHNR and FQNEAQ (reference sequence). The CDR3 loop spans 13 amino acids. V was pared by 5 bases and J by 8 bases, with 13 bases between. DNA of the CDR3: TGTGCCAGCAGCCGGGACTGGGTGGATGAGCAGTTCTTC. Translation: CASSRDWVDEQFF.

The CDR3 nucleotides read TGTGCCAGCAGCGCAGGGACAGGGAGTACTTTCTTT. This translates into CASSAGTGSTFF. The chain carries TRBV7-9 and TRBJ1-1, with 9 bases aligning to TRBD1. V lost 5 bases to trimming and J lost 12 bases; unmatched junction nucleotides: 7. From germline, CDR1 is SEHNR and CDR2 FQNEAQ (reference sequence). The CDR3 totals 12 residues.

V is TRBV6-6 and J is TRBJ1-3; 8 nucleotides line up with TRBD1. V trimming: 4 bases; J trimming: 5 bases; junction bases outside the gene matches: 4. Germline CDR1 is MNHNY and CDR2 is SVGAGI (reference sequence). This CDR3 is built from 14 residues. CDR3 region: CASSSGQGRNTIYF. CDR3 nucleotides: TGTGCCAGCAGTTCAGGACAGGGCCGAAACACCATATATTTT.

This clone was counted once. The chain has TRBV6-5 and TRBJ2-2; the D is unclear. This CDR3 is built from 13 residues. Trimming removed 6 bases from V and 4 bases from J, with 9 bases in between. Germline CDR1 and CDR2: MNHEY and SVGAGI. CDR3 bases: TGTGCCAGCAGGAAACTGGGCACCGGGGAGCTGTTTTTT. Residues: CASRKLGTGELFF.

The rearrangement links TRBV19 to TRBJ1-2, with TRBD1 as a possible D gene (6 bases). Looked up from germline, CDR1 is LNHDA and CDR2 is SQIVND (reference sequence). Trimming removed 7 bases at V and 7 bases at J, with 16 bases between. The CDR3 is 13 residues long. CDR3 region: CASTLDRPGGYTF. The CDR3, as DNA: TGTGCCAGTACCCTTGACAGGCCTGGTGGCTACACCTTC.

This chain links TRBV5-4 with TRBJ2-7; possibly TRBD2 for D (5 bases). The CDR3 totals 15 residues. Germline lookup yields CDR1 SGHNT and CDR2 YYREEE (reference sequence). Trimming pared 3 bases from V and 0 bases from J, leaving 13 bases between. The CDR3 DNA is TGTGCCAGCAGCTACAGCGGTTCCCTCTCCTACGAGCAGTACTTC. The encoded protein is CASSYSGSLSYEQYF.

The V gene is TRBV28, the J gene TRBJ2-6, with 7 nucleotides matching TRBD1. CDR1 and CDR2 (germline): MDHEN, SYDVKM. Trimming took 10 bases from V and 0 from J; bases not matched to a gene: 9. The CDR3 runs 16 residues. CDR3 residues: CATRTGPHSGANVLTF. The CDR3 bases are TGTGCCACCCGGACAGGTCCTCACTCTGGGGCCAACGTCCTGACTTTC. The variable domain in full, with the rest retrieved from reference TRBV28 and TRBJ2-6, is DVKVTQSSRYLVKRTGEKVFLECVQDMDHENMFWYRQDPGLGLRLIYFSYDVKMKEKGDIPEGYSVSREKKERFSLILESASTNQTSMYLCATRTGPHSGANVLTFGAGSRLTVL.

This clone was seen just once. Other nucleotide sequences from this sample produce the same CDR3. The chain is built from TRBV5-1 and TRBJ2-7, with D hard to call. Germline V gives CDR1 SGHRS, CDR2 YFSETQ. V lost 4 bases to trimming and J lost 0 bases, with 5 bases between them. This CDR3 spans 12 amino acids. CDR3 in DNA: TGCGCCAGCAGCCAGCCCTCCTACGAGCAGTACTTC. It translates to CASSQPSYEQYF. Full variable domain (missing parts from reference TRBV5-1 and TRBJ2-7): KAGVTQTPRYLIKTRGQQVTLSCSPISGHRSVSWYQQTPGQGLQFLFEYFSETQRNKGNFPGRFSGRQFSNSRSEMNVSTLELGDSALYLCASSQPSYEQYFGPGTRLTVT.

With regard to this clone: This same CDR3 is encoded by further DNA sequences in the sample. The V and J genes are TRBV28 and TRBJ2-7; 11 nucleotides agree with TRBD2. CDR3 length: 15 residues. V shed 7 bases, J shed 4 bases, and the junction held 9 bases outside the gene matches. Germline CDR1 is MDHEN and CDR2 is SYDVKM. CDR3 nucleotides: TGTGCCAGCACTCCAACTAGCGGGAGCGGGTACGAGCAGTACTTC. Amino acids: CASTPTSGSGYEQYF.

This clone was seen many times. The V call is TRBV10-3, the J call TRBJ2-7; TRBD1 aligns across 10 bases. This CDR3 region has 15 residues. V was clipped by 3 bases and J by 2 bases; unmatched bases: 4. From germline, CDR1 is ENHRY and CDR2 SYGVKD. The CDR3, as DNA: TGTGCCATCAGTGATGGACAGGGGGTAACCTACGAGCAGTACTTC. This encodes CAISDGQGVTYEQYF.